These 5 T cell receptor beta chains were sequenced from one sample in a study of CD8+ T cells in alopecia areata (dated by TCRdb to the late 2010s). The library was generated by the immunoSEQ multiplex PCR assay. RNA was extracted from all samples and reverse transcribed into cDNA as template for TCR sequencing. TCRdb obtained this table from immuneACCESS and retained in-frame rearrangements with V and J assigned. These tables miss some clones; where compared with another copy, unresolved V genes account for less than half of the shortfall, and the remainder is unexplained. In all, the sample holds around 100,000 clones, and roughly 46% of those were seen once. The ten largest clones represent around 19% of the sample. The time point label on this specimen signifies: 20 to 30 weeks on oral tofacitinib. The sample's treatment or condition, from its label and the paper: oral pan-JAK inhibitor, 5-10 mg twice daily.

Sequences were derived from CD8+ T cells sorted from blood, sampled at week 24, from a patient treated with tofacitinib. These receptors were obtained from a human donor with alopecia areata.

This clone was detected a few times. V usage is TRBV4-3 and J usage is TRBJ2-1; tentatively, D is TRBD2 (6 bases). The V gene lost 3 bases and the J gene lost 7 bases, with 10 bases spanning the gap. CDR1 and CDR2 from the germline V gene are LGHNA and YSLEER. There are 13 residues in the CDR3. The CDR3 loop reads CASSHLARNEQFF. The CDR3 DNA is TGCGCCAGCAGCCACCTAGCGCGGAATGAGCAGTTCTTC.

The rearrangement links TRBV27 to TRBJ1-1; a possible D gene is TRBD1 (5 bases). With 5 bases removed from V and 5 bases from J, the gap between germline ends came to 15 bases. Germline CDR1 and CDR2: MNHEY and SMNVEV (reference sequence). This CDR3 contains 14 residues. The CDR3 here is CASSPSGRRTEAFF. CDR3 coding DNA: TGTGCCAGCAGTCCATCGGGGCGCAGGACTGAAGCTTTCTTT.

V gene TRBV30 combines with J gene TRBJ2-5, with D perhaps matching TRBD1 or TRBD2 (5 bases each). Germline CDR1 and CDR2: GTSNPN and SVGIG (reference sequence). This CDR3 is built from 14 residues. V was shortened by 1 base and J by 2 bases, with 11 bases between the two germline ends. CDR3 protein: CAWSAGAGQETQYF. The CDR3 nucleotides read TGTGCCTGGAGTGCCGGGGCAGGACAAGAGACCCAGTACTTC.

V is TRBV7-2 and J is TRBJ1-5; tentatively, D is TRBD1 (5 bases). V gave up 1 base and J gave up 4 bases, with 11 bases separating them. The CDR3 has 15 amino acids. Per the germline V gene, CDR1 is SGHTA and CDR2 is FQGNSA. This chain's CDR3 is CASSLERGWNQPQHF. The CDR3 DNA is TGTGCCAGCAGCTTAGAGAGGGGCTGGAATCAGCCCCAGCATTTT. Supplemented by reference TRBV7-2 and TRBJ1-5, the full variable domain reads GAGVSQSPSNKVTEKGKDVELRCDPISGHTALYWYRQSLGQGLEFLIYFQGNSAPDKSGLPSDRFSAERTGGSVSTLTIQRTQQEDSAVYLCASSLERGWNQPQHFGDGTRLSIL.

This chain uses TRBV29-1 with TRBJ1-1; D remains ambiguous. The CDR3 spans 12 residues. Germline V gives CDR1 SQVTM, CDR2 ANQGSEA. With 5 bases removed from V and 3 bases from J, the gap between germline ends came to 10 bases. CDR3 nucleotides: TGCAGCGTTCCCGCGCGGTACACTGAAGCTTTCTTT. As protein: CSVPARYTEAFF.